This T cell receptor beta chain originates from a study of cytomegalovirus exposure and HLA in healthy donors. Study findings and constraints: A later analysis linked a missense variant in DCLRE1C to the trimming of TCR beta V and J genes.

CDR3 length: 13 residues. CDR1 is ENHRY, CDR2 SYGVKD, per germline. Trimming removed 8 bases at V and 1 base at J, with 8 bases between. It was with 60 Vbeta and 13 Jbeta primers that the PCR ran. Original handling: Later, an analysis found about 80 million unique TCR beta chains, and roughly 9.9 million of these were shared. The table came from immunoSEQ multiplex PCR; TCRdb's copy has only in-frame clones and leaves some out. V, J and clone size reflect that table, while D and trimming were determined from the DNA. The sample has more than 85,000 clones, approximately 81% seen once. Of note for this clone: Its antigen is unidentified.

Input material: PBMCs. The rearrangement joins TRBV10-3 to TRBJ2-2; tentatively, D is TRBD1 (5 bases). This clonotype was sampled from a woman in her 30s in good health and CMV-seronegative. The CDR3 loop reads CAIGAVNTGELFF. CDR3 nucleotides: TGTGCCATCGGGGCGGTGAACACCGGGGAGCTGTTTTTT.